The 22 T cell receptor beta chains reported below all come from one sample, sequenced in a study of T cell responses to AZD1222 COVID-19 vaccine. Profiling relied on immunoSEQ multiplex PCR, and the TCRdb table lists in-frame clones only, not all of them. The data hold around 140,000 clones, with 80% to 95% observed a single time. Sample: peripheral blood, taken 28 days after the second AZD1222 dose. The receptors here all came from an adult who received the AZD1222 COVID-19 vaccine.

Here the CDR3 reads CASSLAGAKAFF. CDR3 nucleotide sequence: TGTGCCAGCAGCTTAGCAGGGGCCAAAGCTTTCTTT. The chain links TRBV11-2 to TRBJ1-1; possibly TRBD1 for D (6 bases). This CDR3 has 12 amino acids. Germline V gene lookup returns CDR1 SGHAT and CDR2 FQNNGV. Trimming stripped 1 base from V and 9 bases from J, with 9 bases between.

The CDR3 region has the DNA TGTGCCAGTAGTATACCTGGAAACACCATATATTTT. It codes for CASSIPGNTIYF. This chain connects TRBV19 to TRBJ1-3; D call uncertain. Trimming took off 2 bases at V and 2 bases at J, with 1 base between the two ends. The germline CDR1 and CDR2 sequences are LNHDA and SQIVND (reference sequence). There are 12 residues in the CDR3.

This CDR3 is CAWSGDVLAGSGELFF. CDR3 DNA: TGTGCCTGGAGTGGTGACGTCCTCGCGGGATCCGGGGAGCTGTTTTTT. The chain employs TRBV30 and TRBJ2-2; D perhaps matches TRBD2 (6 bases). The CDR3 is 16 amino acids. Trimming stripped 1 base from V and 6 bases from J, with 18 bases between. Germline V gene lookup returns CDR1 GTSNPN and CDR2 SVGIG (reference sequence).

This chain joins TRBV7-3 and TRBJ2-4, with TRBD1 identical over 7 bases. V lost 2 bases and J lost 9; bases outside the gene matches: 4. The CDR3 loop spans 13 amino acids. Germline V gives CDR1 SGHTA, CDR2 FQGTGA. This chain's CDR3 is CASSLDRESIQYF. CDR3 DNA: TGTGCCAGCAGCTTAGACAGGGAGAGCATTCAGTACTTC.

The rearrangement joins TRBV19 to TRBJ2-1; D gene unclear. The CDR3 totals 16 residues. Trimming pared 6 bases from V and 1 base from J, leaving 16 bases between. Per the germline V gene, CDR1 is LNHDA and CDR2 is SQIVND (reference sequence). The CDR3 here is CASSRTPQGSYNEQFF. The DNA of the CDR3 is TGTGCCAGTAGCCGCACACCGCAAGGGTCCTACAATGAGCAGTTCTTC.

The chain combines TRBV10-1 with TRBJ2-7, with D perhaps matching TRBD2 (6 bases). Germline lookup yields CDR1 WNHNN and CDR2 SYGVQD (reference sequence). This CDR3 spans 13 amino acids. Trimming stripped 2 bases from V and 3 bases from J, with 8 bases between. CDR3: CASSEIGGYEQYF. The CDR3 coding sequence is TGCGCCAGCAGTGAGATCGGGGGCTACGAGCAGTACTTC.

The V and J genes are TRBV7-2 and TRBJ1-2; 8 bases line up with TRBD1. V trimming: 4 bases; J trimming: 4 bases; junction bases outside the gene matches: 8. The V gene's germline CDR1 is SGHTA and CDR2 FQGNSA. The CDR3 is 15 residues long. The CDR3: CASSSGGRGIYGYTF. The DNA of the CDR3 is TGTGCCAGCAGCTCAGGGGGCAGGGGCATCTATGGCTACACCTTC.

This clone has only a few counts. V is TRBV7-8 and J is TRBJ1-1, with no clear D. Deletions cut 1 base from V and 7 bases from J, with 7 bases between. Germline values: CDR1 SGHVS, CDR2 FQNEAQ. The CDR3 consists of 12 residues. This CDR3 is CASSLEAVEAFF. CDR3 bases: TGTGCCAGCAGCTTAGAGGCGGTTGAAGCTTTCTTT.

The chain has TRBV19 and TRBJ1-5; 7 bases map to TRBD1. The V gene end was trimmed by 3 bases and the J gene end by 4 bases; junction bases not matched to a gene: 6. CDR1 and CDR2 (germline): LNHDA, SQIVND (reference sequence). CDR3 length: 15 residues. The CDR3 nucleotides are TGTGCCAGTAGTATTCAGGGGGTAGGGAATCAGCCCCAGCATTTT. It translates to CASSIQGVGNQPQHF.

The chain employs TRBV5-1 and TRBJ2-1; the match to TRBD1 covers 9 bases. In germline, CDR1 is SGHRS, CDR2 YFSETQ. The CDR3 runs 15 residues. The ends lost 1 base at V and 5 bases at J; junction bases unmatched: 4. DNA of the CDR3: TGCGCCAGCAGCTTGTCAGGGACAGGGAACAATGAGCAGTTCTTC. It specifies CASSLSGTGNNEQFF.

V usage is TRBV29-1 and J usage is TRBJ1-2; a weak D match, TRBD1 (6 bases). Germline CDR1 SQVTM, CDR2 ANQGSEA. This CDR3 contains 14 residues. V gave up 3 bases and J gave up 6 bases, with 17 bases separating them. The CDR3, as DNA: TGCAGCGTTGATTCCCCGGGACAACGTGATGGCTACACCTTC. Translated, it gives CSVDSPGQRDGYTF.

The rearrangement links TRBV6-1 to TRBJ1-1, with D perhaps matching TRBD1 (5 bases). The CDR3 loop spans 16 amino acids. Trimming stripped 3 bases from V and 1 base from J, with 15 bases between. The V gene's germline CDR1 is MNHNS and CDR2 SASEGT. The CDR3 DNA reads TGTGCCAGCAGTGATTCGGGGGGTTTTCGGAACACTGAAGCTTTCTTT. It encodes CASSDSGGFRNTEAFF.

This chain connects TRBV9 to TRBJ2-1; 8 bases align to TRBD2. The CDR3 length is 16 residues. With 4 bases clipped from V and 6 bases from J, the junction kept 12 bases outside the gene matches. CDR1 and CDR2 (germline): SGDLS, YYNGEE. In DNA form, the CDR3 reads TGTGCCAGCAGCCCCCCTGAGGCGGGAGGAGTCAATGAGCAGTTCTTC. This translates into CASSPPEAGGVNEQFF.

The CDR3 DNA follows: TGTGCCAGTAGTACCCAGGGGGGGGCTAGTGAGACCCAGTACTTC. It yields the protein CASSTQGGASETQYF. The gene calls are TRBV19 and TRBJ2-5, with D tentatively TRBD1 or TRBD2 (7 bases each). CDR1 LNHDA and CDR2 SQIVND come from the germline V gene (reference sequence). The CDR3 has 15 amino acids. V was cut by 4 bases and J by 5 bases, with 17 bases left in between.

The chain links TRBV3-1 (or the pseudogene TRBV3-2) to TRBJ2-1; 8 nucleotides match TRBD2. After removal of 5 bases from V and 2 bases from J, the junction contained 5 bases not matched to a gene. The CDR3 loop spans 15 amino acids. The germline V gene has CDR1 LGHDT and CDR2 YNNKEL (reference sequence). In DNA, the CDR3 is TGTGCCAGCAGCGACGAGGGACTAGCCTACAATGAGCAGTTCTTC. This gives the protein CASSDEGLAYNEQFF.

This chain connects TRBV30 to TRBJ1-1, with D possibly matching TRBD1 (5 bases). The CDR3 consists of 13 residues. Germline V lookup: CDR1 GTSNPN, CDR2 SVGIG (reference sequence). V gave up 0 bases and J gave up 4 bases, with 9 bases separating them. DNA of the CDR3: TGTGCCTGGAGTGTGTGGGGGAGCACTGAAGCTTTCTTT. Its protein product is CAWSVWGSTEAFF. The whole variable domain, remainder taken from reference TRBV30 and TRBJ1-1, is SQTIHQWPATLVQPVGSPLSLECTVEGTSNPNLYWYRQAAGRGLQLLFYSVGIGQISSEVPQNLSASRPQDRQFILSSKKLLLSDSGFYLCAWSVWGSTEAFFGQGTRLTVV.

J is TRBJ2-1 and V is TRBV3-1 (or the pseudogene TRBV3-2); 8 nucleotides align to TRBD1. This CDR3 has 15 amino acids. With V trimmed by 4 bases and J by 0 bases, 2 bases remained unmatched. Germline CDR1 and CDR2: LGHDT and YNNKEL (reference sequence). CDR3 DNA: TGTGCCAGCAGCCTAGGACAGGGCTCCTACAATGAGCAGTTCTTC. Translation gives CASSLGQGSYNEQFF.

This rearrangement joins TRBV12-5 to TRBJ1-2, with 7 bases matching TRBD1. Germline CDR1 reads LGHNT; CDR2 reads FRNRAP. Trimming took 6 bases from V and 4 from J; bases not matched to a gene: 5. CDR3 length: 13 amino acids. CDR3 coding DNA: TGTGCTAGTGGCCTACAGGGGACCTATGGCTACACCTTC. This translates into CASGLQGTYGYTF.

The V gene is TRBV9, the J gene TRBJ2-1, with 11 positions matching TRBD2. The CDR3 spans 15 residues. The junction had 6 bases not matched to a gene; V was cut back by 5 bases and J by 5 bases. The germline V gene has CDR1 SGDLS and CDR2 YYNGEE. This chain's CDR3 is CASSQGTSGHNEQFF. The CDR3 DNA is TGTGCCAGCAGTCAGGGGACTAGCGGACACAATGAGCAGTTCTTC.

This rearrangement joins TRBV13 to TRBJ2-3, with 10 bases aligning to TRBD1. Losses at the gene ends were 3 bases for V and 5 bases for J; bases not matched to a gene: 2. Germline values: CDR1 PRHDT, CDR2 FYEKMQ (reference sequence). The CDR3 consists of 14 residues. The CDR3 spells CASSFGQGVDTQYF. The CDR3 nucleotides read TGTGCCAGCAGCTTCGGACAGGGGGTAGATACGCAGTATTTT. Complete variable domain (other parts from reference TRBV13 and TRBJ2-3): AAGVIQSPRHLIKEKRETATLKCYPIPRHDTVYWYQQGPGQDPQFLISFYEKMQSDKGSIPDRFSAQQFSDYHSELNMSSLELGDSALYFCASSFGQGVDTQYFGPGTRLTVL.

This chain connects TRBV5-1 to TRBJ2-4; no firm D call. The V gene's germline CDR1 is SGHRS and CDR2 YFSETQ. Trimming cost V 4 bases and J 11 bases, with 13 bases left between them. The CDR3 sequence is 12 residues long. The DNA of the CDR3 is TGCGCCAGCAGCGGTCCGGTTGGAGTTCAGTACTTC. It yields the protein CASSGPVGVQYF.

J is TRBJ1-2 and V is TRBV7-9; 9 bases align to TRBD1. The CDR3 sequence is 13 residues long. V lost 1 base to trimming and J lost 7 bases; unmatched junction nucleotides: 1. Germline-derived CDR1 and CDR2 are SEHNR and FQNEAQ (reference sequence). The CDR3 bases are TGTGCCAGCAGCTTAGGGACAGGGGTTGGCTACACCTTC. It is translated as CASSLGTGVGYTF.